The clone carrying this TCR beta chain has ten or more counts. Its specificity is unknown. The sample comes from a study of regulatory T cells in long-lasting Graves disease. Overall study findings and caveats: Rather than thyroid tissue, only peripheral blood underwent study.

Indicated time point: persistent/refractory GD, antithyroid drugs over 5 years with positive TRAb. PBMCs were the source of the RNA used for TCR sequencing. Relying on iRepertoire HTBI primers and Arm-PCR of CDR3 regions, the team built TCR beta libraries. TCRdb passed the multiplex PCR reads through MiXCR, listing each CDR3 protein once. The data hold roughly 400,000 distinct CDR3 sequences, with more than 20% observed a single time. The V gene's germline CDR1 is MDHEN and CDR2 SYDVKM. The CDR3 spans 15 residues. Trimming took off 5 bases at V and 0 bases at J, with 14 bases between the two ends. The origin of this receptor is a female donor with Graves disease. The sequences come from peripheral blood mononuclear cells (PBMCs), collected when the disease was refractory, from a patient treated with antithyroid drugs. The V call is TRBV28, the J call TRBJ2-7; D unclear. For the CDR3, the DNA is TGTGCCAGCAGTAACAATGGACGGAGCTCCTACGAGCAGTACTTC. Amino acid sequence: CASSNNGRSSYEQYF.